Only a few counts were recorded for the clone carrying this T cell receptor (beta chain). The data derive from a study of sequential checkpoint blockade in melanoma. Study information: After both sequences, patients received maintenance nivolumab.

Assay: immunoSEQ multiplex PCR; the TCRdb copy retains only in-frame clones and omits some. The table has approximately 14,000 clones, more than 45% seen once. CDR1 and CDR2 from the germline V gene are MDHEN and SYDVKM. The CDR3 covers 16 residues. J gave up 6 bases and V 3 bases, and 9 bases lay outside the gene matches. The treatment was: randomized to nivolumab then ipilimumab (arm A) or the reverse (arm B). DNA-damaging chemotherapy had not been given to any patient beforehand. The sample consisted of CD8+ T cells sorted from blood (inferred from file names), taken from a patient given nivolumab and ipilimumab in sequence. This receptor was taken from a human donor with melanoma. The chain links TRBV28 to TRBJ2-3, with 10 bases identical to TRBD1. The CDR3 spells CASSLTGTGVRDTQYF. The CDR3 DNA is TGTGCCAGCAGTTTGACCGGGACAGGGGTCCGGGATACGCAGTATTTT.